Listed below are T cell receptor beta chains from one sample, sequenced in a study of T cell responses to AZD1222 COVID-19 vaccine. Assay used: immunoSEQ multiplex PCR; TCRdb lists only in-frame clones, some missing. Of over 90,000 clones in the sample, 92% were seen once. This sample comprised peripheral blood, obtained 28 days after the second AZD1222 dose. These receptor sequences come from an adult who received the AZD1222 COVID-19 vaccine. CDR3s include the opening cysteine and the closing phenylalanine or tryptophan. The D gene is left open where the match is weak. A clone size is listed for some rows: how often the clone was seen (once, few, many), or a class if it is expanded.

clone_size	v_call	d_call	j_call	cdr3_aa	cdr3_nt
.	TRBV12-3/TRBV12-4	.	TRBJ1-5	CASSIQGRQPQHF	TGTGCCAGCAGTATACAGGGTCGTCAGCCCCAGCATTTT
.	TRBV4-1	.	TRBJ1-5	CASSQDQGMGQPQHF	TGCGCCAGCAGCCAAGATCAGGGAATGGGTCAGCCCCAGCATTTT
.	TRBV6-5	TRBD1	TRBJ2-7	CASNARGTALEQYF	TGTGCCAGCAATGCCCGAGGGACAGCCTTGGAGCAGTACTTC
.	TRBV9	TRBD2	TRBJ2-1	CASSVVGTSSEQFF	TGTGCCAGCAGCGTAGTAGGGACTAGCAGTGAGCAGTTCTTC
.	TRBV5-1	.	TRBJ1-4	CASSFNGPTNEKLFF	TGCGCCAGCAGCTTTAACGGGCCAACTAATGAAAAACTGTTTTTT
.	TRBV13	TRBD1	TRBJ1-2	CASSLEGPGGVRGGYTF	TGTGCCAGCAGCTTGGAGGGTCCAGGGGGGGTTCGAGGTGGCTACACCTTC
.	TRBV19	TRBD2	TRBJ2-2	CASGGGTGMAGELFF	TGTGCCAGTGGCGGGGGGACGGGGATGGCCGGGGAGCTGTTTTTT
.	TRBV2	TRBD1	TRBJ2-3	CASTRGRARDTQYF	TGTGCCAGCACGAGGGGGCGGGCGCGAGATACGCAGTATTTT
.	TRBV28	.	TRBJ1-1	CAILGAAEAFF	TGTGCCATCCTTGGGGCAGCCGAAGCTTTCTTT
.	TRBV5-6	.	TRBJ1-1	CASSLDRMNTEAFF	TGTGCCAGCAGCTTGGATAGGATGAACACTGAAGCTTTCTTT
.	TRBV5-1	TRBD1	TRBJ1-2	CASSLVTGGRNYGYTF	TGCGCCAGCAGCTTGGTGACAGGGGGTAGGAACTATGGCTACACCTTC
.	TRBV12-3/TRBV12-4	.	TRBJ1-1	CASSPLGGTEAFF	TGTGCCAGCAGTCCCCTGGGGGGGACTGAAGCTTTCTTT
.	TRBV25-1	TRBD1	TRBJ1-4	CASSRDRVANEKLFF	TGTGCCAGCAGCCGGGACAGGGTAGCTAATGAAAAACTGTTTTTT
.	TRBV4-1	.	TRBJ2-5	CASSQASARWGAPETQYF	TGCGCCAGCAGCCAAGCGAGTGCCCGTTGGGGGGCACCGGAGACCCAGTACTTC
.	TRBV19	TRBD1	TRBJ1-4	CASSDRGRYEKLFF	TGTGCCAGTAGTGACAGGGGGCGGTATGAAAAACTGTTTTTT
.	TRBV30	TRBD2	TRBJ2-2	CAWSGPSGDTGELFF	TGTGCCTGGAGTGGCCCTAGCGGAGACACCGGGGAGCTGTTTTTT
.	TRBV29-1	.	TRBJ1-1	CSVSRGSANTEAFF	TGCAGCGTCAGCCGAGGGTCAGCTAACACTGAAGCTTTCTTT
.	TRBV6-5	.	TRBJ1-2	CASSYSPGRGYGYTF	TGTGCCAGCAGTTACTCGCCGGGGCGAGGCTATGGCTACACCTTC
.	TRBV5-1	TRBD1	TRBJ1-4	CASSSLPGQGLLFF	TGCGCCAGCAGCTCGCTTCCGGGACAGGGGCTACTGTTTTTT
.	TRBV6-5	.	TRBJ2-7	CASSPGGSYEQYF	TGTGCCAGCAGTCCCGGGGGCTCCTACGAGCAGTACTTC
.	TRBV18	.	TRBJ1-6	CASSPTTPAGWGNSPLHF	TGTGCCAGCTCACCTACCACCCCGGCGGGGTGGGGGAATTCACCCCTCCACTTT
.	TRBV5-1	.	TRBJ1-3	CASSYRLGRDTTSSGNTIYF	TGCGCCAGCAGCTACCGGTTGGGGCGGGACACAACGTCCTCTGGAAACACCATATATTTT
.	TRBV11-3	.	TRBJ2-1	CASSSSPGGSYNEQFF	TGTGCCAGCAGCTCGTCTCCAGGGGGGTCCTACAATGAGCAGTTCTTC
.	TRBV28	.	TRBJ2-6	CASSLRVGANVLTF	TGTGCCAGCAGTTTAAGGGTTGGGGCCAACGTCCTGACTTTC
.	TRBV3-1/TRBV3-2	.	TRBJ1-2	CASSDRGPNYGYTF	TGTGCCAGCAGCGATCGGGGGCCCAACTATGGCTACACCTTC
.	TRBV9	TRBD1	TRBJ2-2	CASSERQGDTGELFF	TGTGCCAGCAGCGAAAGACAGGGCGACACCGGGGAGCTGTTTTTT
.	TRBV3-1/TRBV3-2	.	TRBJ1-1	CASSSRNNMNTEAFF	TGTGCCAGCAGCTCCCGAAACAACATGAACACTGAAGCTTTCTTT
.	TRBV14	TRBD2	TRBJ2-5	CASSGLAGAETQYF	TGTGCCAGCAGCGGACTAGCGGGGGCAGAGACCCAGTACTTC
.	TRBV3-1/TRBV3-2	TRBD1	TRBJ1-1	CASSSQGGAFF	TGTGCCAGCAGCTCCCAGGGGGGAGCTTTCTTT
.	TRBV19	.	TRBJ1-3	CASIALGGFSGNTIYF	TGTGCCAGTATTGCCCTAGGTGGCTTCTCTGGAAACACCATATATTTT
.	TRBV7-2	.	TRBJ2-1	CASSSVGYNEQFF	TGTGCCAGCAGTTCCGTGGGGTACAATGAGCAGTTCTTC
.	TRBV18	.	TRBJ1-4	CASSHGYRQTTTNEKLFF	TGTGCCAGCTCACACGGCTACAGACAGACAACAACTAATGAAAAACTGTTTTTT
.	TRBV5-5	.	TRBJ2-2	CASSSDGGRDTGELFF	TGTGCCAGCAGCTCGGACGGGGGGCGGGACACCGGGGAGCTGTTTTTT
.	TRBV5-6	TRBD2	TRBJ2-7	CASSTAGTRVTYEQYF	TGTGCCAGCAGCACGGCCGGGACTAGGGTTACCTACGAGCAGTACTTC
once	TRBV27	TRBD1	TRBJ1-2	CASSPRDRGLNGYTF	TGTGCCAGCAGTCCCCGGGACAGGGGGCTCAATGGCTACACCTTC
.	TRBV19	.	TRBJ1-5	CASSIDLLGAGFNQPQHF	TGTGCCAGTAGTATAGATCTATTAGGGGCAGGGTTCAATCAGCCCCAGCATTTT
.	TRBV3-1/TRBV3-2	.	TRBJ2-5	CASSQDMVSETQYF	TGTGCCAGCAGCCAAGATATGGTGTCGGAGACCCAGTACTTC
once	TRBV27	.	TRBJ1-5	CASSSGSNQPQHF	TGTGCCAGCAGTTCAGGGAGCAATCAGCCCCAGCATTTT
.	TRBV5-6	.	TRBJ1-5	CASQDSLSNQPQHF	TGTGCCAGCCAGGACAGCCTTAGCAATCAGCCCCAGCATTTT
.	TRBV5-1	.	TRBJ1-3	CASSITGTTGNTIYF	TGCGCCAGCAGCATCACCGGGACCACTGGAAACACCATATATTTT
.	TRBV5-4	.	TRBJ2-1	CASSLDGRSSYNEQFF	TGTGCCAGCAGCTTGGATGGCCGAAGCTCCTACAATGAGCAGTTCTTC
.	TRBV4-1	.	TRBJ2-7	CASSQPGPYEQYF	TGCGCCAGCAGCCAACCGGGCCCCTACGAGCAGTACTTC
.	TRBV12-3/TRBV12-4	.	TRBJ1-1	CASTLGGDTEAFF	TGTGCCAGCACCTTGGGGGGGGACACTGAAGCTTTCTTT
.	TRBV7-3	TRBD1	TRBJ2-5	CASSQDRGETQYF	TGTGCCAGCAGCCAAGACAGGGGAGAGACCCAGTACTTC
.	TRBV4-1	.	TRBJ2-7	CASSQISGEQYF	TGCGCCAGCAGCCAAATATCAGGGGAGCAGTACTTC
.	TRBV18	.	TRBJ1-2	CASSQPFGVSYGYTF	TGTGCCAGCTCACAACCCTTCGGGGTTAGCTATGGCTACACCTTC
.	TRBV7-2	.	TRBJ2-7	CASSLGVGYEQYF	TGTGCCAGCAGCTTAGGAGTGGGCTACGAGCAGTACTTC
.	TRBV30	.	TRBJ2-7	CAWGREYSYEQYF	TGTGCCTGGGGCAGGGAGTATTCCTACGAGCAGTACTTC